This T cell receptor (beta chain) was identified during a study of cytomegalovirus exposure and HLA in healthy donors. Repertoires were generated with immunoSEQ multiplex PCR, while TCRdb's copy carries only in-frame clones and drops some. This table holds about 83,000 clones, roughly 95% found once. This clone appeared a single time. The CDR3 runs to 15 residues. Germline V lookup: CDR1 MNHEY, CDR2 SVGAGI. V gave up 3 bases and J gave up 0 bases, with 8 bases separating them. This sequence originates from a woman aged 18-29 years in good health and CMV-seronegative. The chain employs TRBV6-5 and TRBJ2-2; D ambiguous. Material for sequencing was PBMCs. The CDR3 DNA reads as TGTGCCAGCAGTTATGAGATTTCGAACACCGGGGAGCTGTTTTTT. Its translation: CASSYEISNTGELFF.